The 12 T cell receptor beta chains reported below all come from one sample, sequenced in a study of blood T cell repertoires in COVID-19. Only in-frame clones appear in the TCRdb table, and some are missing; sequencing was by immunoSEQ multiplex PCR. The sample holds fewer than 200,000 clones, approximately 80% seen once. Sequencing used PBMCs or T cells enriched from blood (not recorded which). These receptors all stem from a man between 50 and 59 years old who had recovered from COVID-19.

The chain links TRBV7-8 to TRBJ1-5; 12 bases match TRBD1. V lost 5 bases and J lost 4; bases outside the gene matches: 6. CDR1 and CDR2 from the germline V gene are SGHVS and FQNEAQ. This CDR3 is 16 amino acids long. The CDR3 nucleotides read TGTGCCAGCAGCCCCGGGACAGGGGGCCGGAATCAGCCCCAGCATTTT. It translates to CASSPGTGGRNQPQHF.

The V call is TRBV11-3, the J call TRBJ2-1; 7 bases match TRBD1. The V and J ends lost 2 bases and 9 bases, in that order; junction bases with no gene match: 4. The CDR3 runs to 13 residues. Per the germline V gene, CDR1 is SGHNT and CDR2 is YENEEA. Here the CDR3 DNA reads TGTGCCAGCAGCTTAACCACAGGGGCTGAGCAGTTCTTC. This encodes CASSLTTGAEQFF.

The V and J genes are TRBV5-1 and TRBJ1-1; TRBD1 is a possible D gene (5 bases). CDR3 length equals 15 residues. V shed 0 bases and J shed 0 bases, with 9 bases lying between them. Germline CDR1 SGHRS, CDR2 YFSETQ. CDR3 coding DNA: TGCGCCAGCAGCTTGGCCCCGGGGGTGAACACTGAAGCTTTCTTT. Its translation: CASSLAPGVNTEAFF.

This clone was seen more than once but under ten times. The CDR3: CASSSVSTTGLFF. In DNA, the CDR3 is TGTGCCAGCAGTTCTGTATCAACTACGGGGCTGTTTTTT. The rearrangement uses TRBV12-3 or TRBV12-4 and TRBJ2-2; D gene unclear. This CDR3 contains 13 residues. The ends were cut back, 4 bases at V and 13 bases at J, with 16 bases in the middle.

This sequence joins TRBV4-2 and TRBJ1-1, with 9 bases that match TRBD1. Germline V gene lookup returns CDR1 LGHNA and CDR2 YNFKEQ. V gave up 6 bases and J gave up 1 base; unmatched junction bases: 3. The CDR3 totals 14 residues. CDR3 region: CASREQGANTEAFF. In nucleotides, the CDR3 is TGTGCCAGCAGAGAACAGGGGGCGAACACTGAAGCTTTCTTT.

This clone has more than one count but fewer than ten. The gene calls are TRBV4-1 and TRBJ1-5; unclear D gene. The CDR3 totals 13 residues. Germline values: CDR1 MGHRA, CDR2 YSYEKL. The V end lost 0 bases, the J end lost 6 bases, and 6 bases lay between the germline ends. CDR3 sequence (DNA): TGCGCCAGCAGCCAAGACCGGGTTCAGCCCCAGCATTTT. Protein: CASSQDRVQPQHF.

This chain connects TRBV19 to TRBJ2-7, with 10 bases aligning to TRBD1. V lost 1 base, J lost 4 bases, and 1 base stayed unmatched. Germline assignment: CDR1 LNHDA and CDR2 SQIVND (reference sequence). The CDR3 runs 14 residues. The CDR3 here is CASSIGGQGYEQYF. CDR3 nucleotides: TGTGCCAGTAGTATAGGGGGACAGGGGTACGAGCAGTACTTC.

This clone appeared once. This chain joins TRBV19 and TRBJ2-7; D not resolved. This CDR3 has 14 amino acids. CDR1 is LNHDA, CDR2 SQIVND, per germline (reference sequence). Trimming took off 3 bases at V and 2 bases at J, with 11 bases between the two ends. The CDR3 coding sequence is TGTGCCAGTAGTATGTACCTAGGTCCCTACGAGCAGTACTTC. This translates into CASSMYLGPYEQYF.

V is TRBV5-1 and J is TRBJ1-1; the match to TRBD1 covers 9 bases. Losses at the gene ends were 4 bases for V and 4 bases for J; bases not matched to a gene: 11. The CDR3 contains 16 residues. Germline V gene data show CDR1 as SGHRS and CDR2 as YFSETQ. In DNA, the CDR3 is TGCGCCAGCAGCAGAGGGACAGGGAGGATGGGCACTGAAGCTTTCTTT. Its translation is CASSRGTGRMGTEAFF.

This clone was counted between two and nine times. The chain carries TRBV12-3 or TRBV12-4 and TRBJ1-1; TRBD1 agrees at 10 bases. The trim removed 5 bases at V and 5 bases at J, leaving 2 bases unmatched. The CDR3 has 13 residues. CDR3 region: CASSRTGGTEAFF. The CDR3 nucleotides are TGTGCCAGCAGTCGGACAGGGGGGACTGAAGCTTTCTTT.

This sequence joins TRBV7-8 and TRBJ2-5; 9 positions match TRBD1. CDR3 length: 15 residues. V shed 3 bases, J shed 6 bases, and the junction held 8 bases outside the gene matches. Germline CDR1 is SGHVS and CDR2 is FQNEAQ. The DNA of the CDR3 is TGTGCCAGCAGCTTCCCGGGACAGGGTTTAAAGACCCAGTACTTC. It specifies CASSFPGQGLKTQYF.

V usage is TRBV6-5 and J usage is TRBJ1-2; 7 bases are a match to TRBD1. Germline CDR1 and CDR2: MNHEY and SVGAGI. The CDR3 runs to 12 residues. The V gene end was trimmed by 7 bases and the J gene end by 6 bases; junction bases not matched to a gene: 5. CDR3 sequence reads: CASTMTGNGYTF. The CDR3 DNA reads TGTGCCAGCACCATGACAGGGAATGGCTACACCTTC.